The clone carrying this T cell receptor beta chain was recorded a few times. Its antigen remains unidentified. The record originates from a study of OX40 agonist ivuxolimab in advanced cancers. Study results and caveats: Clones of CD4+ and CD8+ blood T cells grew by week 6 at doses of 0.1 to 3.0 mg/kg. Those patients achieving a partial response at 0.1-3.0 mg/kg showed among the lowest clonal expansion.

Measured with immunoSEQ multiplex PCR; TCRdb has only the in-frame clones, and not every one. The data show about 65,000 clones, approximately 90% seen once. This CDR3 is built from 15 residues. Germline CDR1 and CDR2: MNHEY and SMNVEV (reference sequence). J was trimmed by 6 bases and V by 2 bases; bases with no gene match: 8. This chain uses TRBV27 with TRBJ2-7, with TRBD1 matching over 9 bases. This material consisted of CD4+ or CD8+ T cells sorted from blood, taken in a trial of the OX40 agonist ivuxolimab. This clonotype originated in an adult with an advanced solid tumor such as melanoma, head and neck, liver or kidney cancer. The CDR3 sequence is CASSLSGTGFTEQYF. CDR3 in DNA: TGTGCCAGCAGTTTAAGTGGGACAGGGTTCACCGAGCAGTACTTC.